This T cell receptor (beta chain) was sequenced during a study of CXCR3-negative and CXCR3-positive naive CD8 T cells. CDR3 length: 12 amino acids. Per the germline V gene, CDR1 is SEHNR and CDR2 is FQNEAQ (reference sequence). As concerns this clonotype: Antigen: not known.

It was by 5' RACE with UMI labels that the TRB cDNA libraries were prepared. Using the 5' RACE reads, TCRdb records one entry per CDR3 protein without DNA. The repertoire shows 80,000 to 95,000 distinct CDR3 sequences; the top ten hold 1.6%. Study-wide results and limits: Comparably high diversity marked both naive subsets, whereas memory CD8+ cells had much lower diversity.

The source is a human donor in good health. Some clones in this sample may be carry-over from other donors' samples. Specimen: naive CXCR3- CD8+ T cells from blood. Stated subset: CD45RO-CCR7+CD27+CD95- naive CD8+ T cells lacking CXCR3 (TNR3-). This chain uses TRBV7-9 with TRBJ2-7; TCRdb's D gene call, TRBD1, goes unchecked for lack of DNA. The CDR3 reads CASSVGRSEQYF.